This TCR beta chain stems from a study of CD8 T cells in ankylosing spondylitis. Study results and caveats: Earlier authors reported some of these motif variants in reactive arthritis synovial fluid and blood. The study identified a TCR beta motif of under ten highly homologous variants that appeared characteristic of ankylosing spondylitis blood.

A quantitative 5'-RACE method, one with molecular barcodes, was used to make TCR beta libraries. TCRdb re-called the 5' RACE reads through MiXCR, storing one row per CDR3 protein. The sample holds about 450,000 distinct CDR3 sequences, approximately 26% seen once. This clonotype came up a few times. Antigen: not known. CDR1 and CDR2 from the germline V gene are SGHRS and YFSETQ. Deletions cut 1 base from V and 1 base from J, with 15 bases between. This CDR3 is 17 amino acids long. The rearrangement joins TRBV5-1 to TRBJ2-1, with TRBD2 as a possible D gene (6 bases). The sequencing input was blood, either unsorted or a sorted T cell fraction (not recorded which). This receptor was identified in a male donor with ankylosing spondylitis. The CDR3 region has the DNA TGCGCCAGCAGCTTGTCGGCGGGAACGGGGTCCTACAATGAGCAGTTCTTC. Its protein product is CASSLSAGTGSYNEQFF.